These 24 T cell receptor beta chains originate from one sample sequenced in a study of T cell responses to AZD1222 COVID-19 vaccine. Method: immunoSEQ multiplex PCR; TCRdb's copy keeps in-frame clones and lacks some. The table has more than 110,000 clones, 93% seen once. This specimen was peripheral blood, taken on day 0 of AZD1222 vaccination. The receptors stem from an adult in good health.

The chain uses TRBV4-1 and TRBJ2-3, with 11 bases matching TRBD2. The CDR3 contains 15 residues. CDR1 is MGHRA, CDR2 YSYEKL, per germline. The ends lost 4 bases at V and 4 bases at J; junction bases unmatched: 4. DNA of the CDR3: TGCGCCAGCAGCCCACTAGCGGGAGTAGCAGATACGCAGTATTTT. It yields the protein CASSPLAGVADTQYF.

V usage is TRBV11-2 and J usage is TRBJ1-3; TRBD1 aligns across 7 bases. Germline CDR1 is SGHAT and CDR2 is FQNNGV. There are 13 residues in the CDR3. After removal of 5 bases from V and 7 bases from J, the junction contained 5 bases not matched to a gene. The CDR3 sequence is CASSVDRTNTIYF. The CDR3 DNA follows: TGTGCCAGCAGCGTGGACAGGACCAACACCATATATTTT.

This clone was recorded once. The gene calls are TRBV24-1 and TRBJ2-1, with 14 bases matching TRBD2. The CDR3 has 16 amino acids. The germline V gene encodes CDR1 KGHDR and CDR2 SFDVKD. The V gene end was trimmed by 8 bases and the J gene end by 5 bases; junction bases not matched to a gene: 7. The chain's CDR3 is CATTGTSGSDNNEQFF. The CDR3, as DNA: TGTGCCACCACTGGGACTAGCGGGAGTGATAACAATGAGCAGTTCTTC.

This clone was observed a handful of times. The chain links TRBV7-2 to TRBJ1-5; D ambiguous. The CDR3 is made up of 14 amino acids. With 3 bases removed from V and 2 bases from J, the gap between germline ends came to 8 bases. CDR1 and CDR2 from the germline V gene are SGHTA and FQGNSA. DNA for the CDR3: TGTGCCAGCAGCTTCCTCGGGGGCAATCAGCCCCAGCATTTT. Protein: CASSFLGGNQPQHF.

The gene calls are TRBV28 and TRBJ1-4, with D perhaps matching TRBD1 (6 bases). Trimming pared 7 bases from V and 8 bases from J, leaving 14 bases between. From germline, CDR1 is MDHEN and CDR2 SYDVKM. The CDR3 totals 13 residues. The CDR3 loop reads CASNTGFGEKLFF. DNA of the CDR3: TGTGCCAGCAACACAGGGTTTGGAGAAAAACTGTTTTTT.

This chain's CDR3 is CASSLVPGLGPGNTIYF. The CDR3 nucleotides read TGCGCCAGCAGCTTGGTACCAGGGTTAGGTCCAGGAAACACCATATATTTT. The V call is TRBV5-1, the J call TRBJ1-3; D might be TRBD1 (5 bases). The CDR3 consists of 17 residues. Deletions cut 0 bases from V and 4 bases from J, with 17 bases between. From germline, CDR1 is SGHRS and CDR2 YFSETQ.

The rearrangement uses TRBV7-9 and TRBJ2-7; no definite D call. Trimming cost V 2 bases and J 2 bases, with 10 bases left between them. Germline V gene data show CDR1 as SEHNR and CDR2 as FQNEAQ (reference sequence). The CDR3 runs 14 residues. The CDR3 nucleotides read TGTGCCAGCAGCTTACTCGGTTATCCCTACGAGCAGTACTTC. Translation gives CASSLLGYPYEQYF.

This chain connects TRBV28 to TRBJ2-7; D is unclear. Deletions cut 2 bases from V and 6 bases from J, with 8 bases between. CDR3 length equals 12 residues. CDR1 is MDHEN, CDR2 SYDVKM, per germline. CDR3 in amino acids: CASSLRVGEQYF. DNA for the CDR3: TGTGCCAGCAGTTTACGAGTTGGCGAGCAGTACTTC.

The J gene is TRBJ1-2, the V gene TRBV19; TRBD1 might be the D (5 bases). V was clipped by 4 bases and J by 2 bases, with 14 bases between them. The CDR3 runs 15 residues. Germline V gene lookup returns CDR1 LNHDA and CDR2 SQIVND (reference sequence). The CDR3 DNA follows: TGTGCCAGTAGTAGGTGGCAGGGTAGCAACTATGGCTACACCTTC. This codes for CASSRWQGSNYGYTF.

The gene calls are TRBV2 and TRBJ1-5; D gene unclear. Germline V CDR1 and CDR2: SNHLY, FYNNEI. The CDR3 is made up of 12 amino acids. V was cut by 3 bases and J by 7 bases, with 7 bases left in between. In nucleotides, the CDR3 is TGTGCCAGCAGTGAGGACGGCCAGCCCCAGCATTTT. Amino acid sequence: CASSEDGQPQHF.

The chain has TRBV6-1 and TRBJ2-7, with TRBD2 matching 11 bases. Trimming at V came to 3 bases and at J to 1 base, leaving 17 bases not matched to a gene. The CDR3 is made up of 20 amino acids. CDR1 and CDR2 from the germline V gene are MNHNS and SASEGT. In DNA form, the CDR3 reads TGTGCCAGCAGTGACCTAGGTATCGGACTAGCGGGTATCCTGTCCTACGAGCAGTACTTC. Residues: CASSDLGIGLAGILSYEQYF.

The rearrangement joins TRBV9 to TRBJ1-4, with 7 bases aligning to TRBD1. The V gene's germline CDR1 is SGDLS and CDR2 YYNGEE. V lost 5 bases to trimming and J lost 4 bases; unmatched junction nucleotides: 11. This CDR3 region has 16 residues. The CDR3 spells CASSPLPGTVNEKLFF. The CDR3 nucleotides read TGTGCCAGCAGTCCCCTCCCAGGGACAGTTAATGAAAAACTGTTTTTT.

The chain has TRBV10-3 and TRBJ2-2; D may correspond to TRBD1 or TRBD2 (5 bases each). CDR1 and CDR2 (germline): ENHRY, SYGVKD. The germline V and J ends were trimmed by 6 bases and 0 bases, with 8 bases remaining between them. The CDR3 has 14 amino acids. The CDR3 is CAISGTANTGELFF. The CDR3, as DNA: TGTGCCATCAGCGGGACGGCGAACACCGGGGAGCTGTTTTTT.

J is TRBJ2-3 and V is TRBV24-1, with 11 nucleotides matching TRBD2. The CDR3 totals 14 residues. Germline V gene lookup returns CDR1 KGHDR and CDR2 SFDVKD. V was clipped by 4 bases and J by 8 bases; unmatched bases: 4. CDR3 in amino acids: CATSEPGTSGTQYF. In DNA form, the CDR3 reads TGTGCCACCAGTGAACCCGGGACTAGCGGTACGCAGTATTTT.

V and J are TRBV3-1 (or the pseudogene TRBV3-2) and TRBJ2-1, with 10 bases fitting TRBD2. The CDR3 is 16 residues long. Germline V gene sequence: CDR1 LGHDT, CDR2 YNNKEL (reference sequence). The V gene end was trimmed by 4 bases and the J gene end by 2 bases; junction bases not matched to a gene: 5. DNA for the CDR3: TGTGCCAGCAGCCGTCTAGCGGGAGCGCCCTACAATGAGCAGTTCTTC. Translated: CASSRLAGAPYNEQFF.

The rearrangement links TRBV6-2 or TRBV6-3 to TRBJ2-7; D ambiguous. Germline V gene lookup returns CDR1 MNHEY and CDR2 SVGEGT. V dropped 0 bases and J dropped 3 bases, with 9 bases sitting between them. CDR3 length: 14 residues. Here the CDR3 DNA reads TGTGCCAGCAGTTACTCCGGATTTTACTACGAGCAGTACTTC. Its protein product is CASSYSGFYYEQYF.

The J gene is TRBJ2-5, the V gene TRBV27, with 9 bases matching TRBD1. Trimming removed 5 bases from V and 4 bases from J; junction bases left unmatched: 11. In germline, CDR1 is MNHEY, CDR2 SMNVEV (reference sequence). CDR3 length equals 16 residues. The CDR3 DNA reads as TGTGCCAGCAGTCGTCGAAACAGGGGGCGGGGAGAGACCCAGTACTTC. Protein: CASSRRNRGRGETQYF.

This clone came up once. The rearrangement joins TRBV12-3 or TRBV12-4 to TRBJ2-3, with D uncertain. CDR3 size: 12 residues. V was trimmed by 3 bases and J by 6 bases, leaving 7 bases between them. CDR3: CASSFVADTQYF. The CDR3 nucleotides are TGTGCCAGCAGTTTCGTGGCGGATACGCAGTATTTT.

The rearrangement links TRBV7-2 to TRBJ2-5; D is tentatively TRBD1 or TRBD2 (6 bases each). CDR3 size: 15 residues. Germline V CDR1 and CDR2: SGHTA, FQGNSA. V was shortened by 1 base and J by 3 bases, with 12 bases between the two germline ends. The CDR3: CASSLEGGVEETQYF. The CDR3, as DNA: TGTGCCAGCAGCTTAGAGGGGGGAGTGGAAGAGACCCAGTACTTC. Together with reference TRBV7-2 and TRBJ2-5, the CDR3 gives the full variable domain: GAGVSQSPSNKVTEKGKDVELRCDPISGHTALYWYRQSLGQGLEFLIYFQGNSAPDKSGLPSDRFSAERTGGSVSTLTIQRTQQEDSAVYLCASSLEGGVEETQYFGPGTRLLVL.

V and J are TRBV7-9 and TRBJ2-5, with unresolved D. The V gene's germline CDR1 is SEHNR and CDR2 FQNEAQ (reference sequence). This CDR3 is built from 12 residues. Trimming left V 5 bases short and J 3 bases short, with 7 bases between. The DNA for the CDR3 is TGTGCCAGCAGCCTCTTCGAAGAGACCCAGTACTTC. Amino acids: CASSLFEETQYF. The full variable domain, rest sourced from reference TRBV7-9 and TRBJ2-5, is DTGVSQNPRHKITKRGQNVTFRCDPISEHNRLYWYRQTLGQGPEFLTYFQNEAQLEKSRLLSDRFSAERPKGSFSTLEIQRTEQGDSAMYLCASSLFEETQYFGPGTRLLVL.

The gene calls are TRBV13 and TRBJ2-7, with D perhaps TRBD1 (6 bases). CDR3 length equals 14 residues. Trimming removed 2 bases at V and 6 bases at J, with 14 bases between. Germline lookup yields CDR1 PRHDT and CDR2 FYEKMQ (reference sequence). This CDR3 reads CASSLLGRGSEQYF. The CDR3 nucleotides read TGTGCCAGCAGCTTATTGGGCAGGGGATCCGAGCAGTACTTC. Complete variable domain (other parts from reference TRBV13 and TRBJ2-7): AAGVIQSPRHLIKEKRETATLKCYPIPRHDTVYWYQQGPGQDPQFLISFYEKMQSDKGSIPDRFSAQQFSDYHSELNMSSLELGDSALYFCASSLLGRGSEQYFGPGTRLTVT.

The chain employs TRBV6-4 and TRBJ2-1; a possible D gene is TRBD1 (6 bases). V was pared by 5 bases and J by 2 bases, with 7 bases between. The CDR3 covers 13 residues. Germline assignment: CDR1 MRHNA and CDR2 SNTAGT. CDR3 loop: CASSRDTYNEQFF. The DNA for the CDR3 is TGTGCCAGCAGTCGGGACACCTACAATGAGCAGTTCTTC.

The chain carries TRBV10-2 and TRBJ2-7; TRBD1 matches 8 bases. The CDR3 is 15 amino acids. V lost 3 bases and J lost 2; bases outside the gene matches: 6. The germline gives CDR1 WSHSY, CDR2 SAAADI. The CDR3 region is CASSDPDRVTYEQYF. The CDR3 nucleotides read TGCGCCAGCAGTGACCCGGACAGGGTAACCTACGAGCAGTACTTC.

The rearrangement uses TRBV7-9 and TRBJ1-4; a possible D gene is TRBD1 (6 bases). Between the trimmed V and J ends, which lost 2 bases and 7 bases, there was a span of 14 bases. Germline-derived CDR1 and CDR2 are SEHNR and FQNEAQ (reference sequence). The CDR3 runs to 15 residues. CDR3 nucleotide sequence: TGTGCCAGCAGCTTAATGGGGGGCAGGTTTGAAAAACTGTTTTTT. It encodes CASSLMGGRFEKLFF.